This T cell receptor (beta chain) stems from a study of CD8 T cells in ankylosing spondylitis. As for this clonotype: What it recognizes is unknown.

TCRdb ran MiXCR on the 5' RACE reads and lists one entry per CDR3 protein. The sample contains more than 650,000 distinct CDR3 sequences, about an eighth of which appear only once. General study results and limits: Blood from ankylosing spondylitis patients appeared to carry a characteristic eight-variant TCR beta motif.

The CDR3 contains 13 residues. Germline V CDR1 and CDR2: MNHEY, SVGEGT. V lost 8 bases, J lost 5 bases, and 15 bases lay in between. This clonotype was obtained from a male donor with ankylosing spondylitis. The rearrangement joins TRBV6-2 or TRBV6-3 to TRBJ1-1; a weak D match, TRBD1 (5 bases). Source material: blood, either unsorted or a sorted T cell fraction (not recorded which). The CDR3: CASVGGTKTEAFF. CDR3 bases: TGTGCCAGCGTCGGGGGGACGAAAACTGAAGCTTTCTTT.